These T cell receptor beta chains were read from a single sample in a study of blood T cell repertoires in COVID-19. This table comes from immunoSEQ multiplex PCR, and its TCRdb copy is limited to in-frame clones, with some not included. The sample has 390,000 or so clones; roughly 89% are singletons. Sequencing input: peripheral blood. All receptors derive from a woman under 40 with active or convalescent COVID-19. The CDR3 runs from the conserved cysteine through the conserved F or W. Fields, in order: V gene, clone size, D gene, J gene, CDR3 protein, CDR3 DNA. D genes are given only for firm matches. Some rows mark clone size as missing; the rest say once, few, many or name a class of expanded clone.

TRBV2	once	TRBD1	TRBJ1-3	CASSDGQGGSTIYF	TGTGCCAGCAGTGACGGACAGGGAGGGAGCACCATATATTTT
TRBV29-1	few	NA	TRBJ2-7	CSVKEDFSYEQYF	TGCAGCGTGAAAGAGGACTTTTCCTACGAGCAGTACTTC
TRBV19	NA	TRBD2	TRBJ2-7	CASSPGAGGYEQYF	TGTGCCAGTAGTCCCGGAGCCGGGGGGTACGAGCAGTACTTC
TRBV29-1	NA	TRBD1	TRBJ2-5	CSVGKPGTAQETQYF	TGCAGCGTTGGAAAACCCGGGACAGCCCAAGAGACCCAGTACTTC
TRBV11-2	NA	NA	TRBJ1-4	CASSSSTGGSPGEKLFF	TGTGCCAGCAGCTCGTCGACGGGAGGGTCTCCGGGTGAAAAACTGTTTTTT
TRBV18	NA	NA	TRBJ1-4	CASSPLRSGGSNEKLFF	TGTGCCAGCTCACCTCTTCGTTCGGGGGGATCTAATGAAAAACTGTTTTTT
TRBV10-1	NA	NA	TRBJ1-5	CASSESGDNQPQHF	TGCGCCAGCAGTGAGTCAGGGGACAATCAGCCCCAGCATTTT
TRBV5-1	NA	NA	TRBJ2-1	CASSLAREQFF	TGCGCCAGCAGCTTGGCCAGGGAGCAGTTCTTC
TRBV5-1	NA	TRBD1	TRBJ1-3	CASRDSRNTIYF	TGCGCGAGCAGGGACAGCCGAAACACCATATATTTT
TRBV6-5	few	TRBD1	TRBJ2-5	CAPRTGDIRWETQYF	TGTGCCCCGAGAACAGGGGATATACGGTGGGAGACCCAGTACTTC
TRBV5-1	NA	NA	TRBJ2-2	CASSLGGQNTGELFF	TGCGCCAGCAGCTTGGGTGGACAGAACACCGGGGAGCTGTTTTTT
TRBV3-1/TRBV3-2	once	TRBD1	TRBJ2-7	CASSHQGAGQYF	TGTGCCAGCAGCCACCAGGGGGCAGGGCAGTACTTC
TRBV3-1/TRBV3-2	NA	NA	TRBJ1-3	CASSQESVSGNTIYF	TGTGCCAGCAGCCAAGAGTCTGTCTCTGGAAACACCATATATTTT
TRBV11-1	few	TRBD1	TRBJ1-4	CASSGGTGRNEKLFF	TGTGCCAGCAGCGGTGGGACAGGCCGTAATGAAAAACTGTTTTTT
TRBV25-1	NA	TRBD1	TRBJ1-1	CASTKTGVTEAFF	TGTGCCAGCACGAAAACAGGGGTCACTGAAGCTTTCTTT
TRBV7-2	NA	NA	TRBJ2-7	CASSLGTVPYEQYF	TGTGCCAGCAGCTTAGGGACAGTACCTTACGAGCAGTACTTC
TRBV4-1	NA	NA	TRBJ2-5	CASSQELSGQSSETQYF	TGCGCCAGCAGCCAAGAGTTGTCAGGACAGTCCTCAGAGACCCAGTACTTC
TRBV2	NA	TRBD1	TRBJ1-1	CASTRTGAMNTEAFF	TGTGCCAGCACCCGGACAGGGGCTATGAACACTGAAGCTTTCTTT
TRBV19	once	NA	TRBJ1-5	CASSIREVGSNQPQHF	TGTGCCAGTAGTATAAGGGAGGTGGGAAGCAATCAGCCCCAGCATTTT
TRBV2	few	TRBD2	TRBJ2-2	CASSEVAGATGELFF	TGTGCCAGCAGTGAAGTGGCGGGAGCCACCGGGGAGCTGTTTTTT
TRBV5-5	NA	NA	TRBJ1-1	CASSSLDSNTEAFF	TGTGCCAGCAGCTCCCTAGACAGTAACACTGAAGCTTTCTTT
TRBV5-4	NA	TRBD2	TRBJ2-5	CASSSRTSGRGQETQYF	TGTGCCAGCAGCTCTCGGACTAGCGGGAGGGGTCAAGAGACCCAGTACTTC
TRBV5-6	NA	NA	TRBJ2-7	CASSLEGAGLYEQYF	TGTGCCAGCAGCTTGGAAGGGGCAGGGCTCTACGAGCAGTACTTC
TRBV6-5	few	NA	TRBJ2-3	CASSSGTDTQYF	TGTGCCAGCTCGAGCGGCACAGATACGCAGTATTTT
TRBV11-2	NA	TRBD2	TRBJ2-1	CASSLGLADDNEQFF	TGTGCCAGCAGCTTAGGACTAGCGGATGACAATGAGCAGTTCTTC
TRBV14	NA	NA	TRBJ1-1	CASSRGQINTEAFF	TGTGCCAGCAGCCGCGGACAGATCAACACTGAAGCTTTCTTT
TRBV6-5	NA	NA	TRBJ2-7	CASSSIPGSYEQYF	TGTGCCAGCAGTTCAATCCCGGGATCCTACGAGCAGTACTTC
TRBV6-4	NA	NA	TRBJ1-5	CASSDSGDQPQHF	TGTGCCAGCAGTGACTCAGGGGATCAGCCCCAGCATTTT
TRBV6-6	once	NA	TRBJ2-7	CASSTHPQGYEQYF	TGTGCCAGCAGTACGCATCCTCAGGGCTACGAGCAGTACTTC
TRBV5-1	once	TRBD1	TRBJ2-7	CASRSPGQDYEQYF	TGCGCCAGCAGATCGCCGGGACAGGACTACGAGCAGTACTTC
TRBV5-4	NA	NA	TRBJ2-7	CASSLVAGQLYEQYF	TGTGCCAGCAGCTTGGTTGCGGGACAGCTTTACGAGCAGTACTTC
TRBV29-1	NA	TRBD2	TRBJ2-3	CSVGAGGVTDTQYF	TGCAGCGTTGGAGCGGGGGGCGTGACAGATACGCAGTATTTT
TRBV6-5	NA	NA	TRBJ2-5	CASSYSKGVRETQYF	TGTGCCAGCAGTTACTCGAAAGGAGTACGAGAGACCCAGTACTTC
TRBV18	NA	NA	TRBJ2-7	CASSPSGLNYEQYF	TGTGCCAGCTCACCATCAGGCCTGAACTACGAGCAGTACTTC
TRBV27	NA	TRBD1	TRBJ2-2	CASSPGTVNTGELFF	TGTGCCAGCAGTCCAGGGACAGTTAACACCGGGGAGCTGTTTTTT
TRBV30	NA	TRBD2	TRBJ2-7	CAWTSGRFSRVEQYF	TGTGCCTGGACTAGCGGGAGATTTTCACGAGTCGAGCAGTACTTC
TRBV2	NA	NA	TRBJ1-1	CASMGPGNTEAFF	TGTGCCAGCATGGGGCCAGGGAACACTGAAGCTTTCTTT
TRBV6-1	NA	NA	TRBJ2-3	CASSLIDYGTDTQYF	TGTGCCAGCAGTTTGATTGACTATGGCACAGATACGCAGTATTTT
TRBV18	many	NA	TRBJ1-1	CASSPREFSNTEAFF	TGTGCCAGCTCACCACGTGAGTTTTCGAACACTGAAGCTTTCTTT
TRBV2	many	NA	TRBJ1-1	CAAQGRSMNTEAFF	TGTGCCGCGCAGGGGCGCTCTATGAACACTGAAGCTTTCTTT
TRBV7-8	NA	NA	TRBJ1-1	CASSPAKGEGGTEAFF	TGTGCCAGCAGCCCTGCTAAGGGGGAAGGGGGCACTGAAGCTTTCTTT
TRBV30	NA	TRBD1	TRBJ1-4	CAWTSGQGVLPKLFF	TGTGCCTGGACCTCCGGACAGGGAGTCCTCCCTAAACTGTTTTTT
TRBV6-1	NA	NA	TRBJ2-1	CASSEGRYNEQFF	TGTGCCAGCAGTGAAGGGAGATACAATGAGCAGTTCTTC
TRBV7-9	NA	NA	TRBJ2-3	CASSWERGGRGDTQYF	TGTGCCAGCAGCTGGGAGAGGGGGGGCCGAGGAGATACGCAGTATTTT
TRBV5-1	once	TRBD2	TRBJ2-1	CASSLVASGVYNEQFF	TGCGCCAGCAGCTTGGTGGCTAGCGGGGTTTACAATGAGCAGTTCTTC
TRBV27	NA	TRBD1	TRBJ1-4	CATNSGQGDEKLFF	TGTGCCACCAACTCCGGACAGGGAGATGAAAAACTGTTTTTT
TRBV30	NA	TRBD2	TRBJ2-3	CAWNREGTDTQYF	TGTGCCTGGAATAGGGAGGGGACAGATACGCAGTATTTT
TRBV29-1	NA	TRBD2	TRBJ2-3	CSVEGSGRADTQYF	TGCAGCGTTGAGGGTAGCGGGCGGGCAGATACGCAGTATTTT
TRBV9	NA	NA	TRBJ1-2	CASSVGVQALAYGYTF	TGTGCCAGCAGCGTAGGTGTTCAGGCGCTTGCCTATGGCTACACCTTC
TRBV19	NA	TRBD1	TRBJ2-7	CASSIGDRTYEQYF	TGTGCCAGTAGTATTGGGGACAGGACCTACGAGCAGTACTTC
TRBV25-1	NA	TRBD1	TRBJ2-2	CASTGQGASRNTGELFF	TGTGCCAGCACGGGACAGGGGGCGAGTCGGAACACCGGGGAGCTGTTTTTT